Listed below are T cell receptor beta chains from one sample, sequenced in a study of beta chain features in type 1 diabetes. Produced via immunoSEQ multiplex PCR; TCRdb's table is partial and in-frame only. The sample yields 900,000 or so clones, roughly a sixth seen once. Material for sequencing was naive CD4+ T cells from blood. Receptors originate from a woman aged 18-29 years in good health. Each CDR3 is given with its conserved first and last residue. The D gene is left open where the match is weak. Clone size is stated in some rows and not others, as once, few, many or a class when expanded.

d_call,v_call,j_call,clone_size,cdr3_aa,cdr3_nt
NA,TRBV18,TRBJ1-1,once,CASSSHRDPLWTEAFF,TGTGCCAGCTCATCCCACCGGGACCCTCTGTGGACTGAAGCTTTCTTT
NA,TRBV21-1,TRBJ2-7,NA,CASSNPKREVSYEQYF,TGTGCCAGCAGCAATCCGAAGCGGGAGGTCTCCTACGAGCAGTACTTC
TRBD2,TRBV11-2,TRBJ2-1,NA,CASSRVGTRVYNEQFF,TGTGCCAGCAGCAGAGTCGGGACTAGAGTCTACAATGAGCAGTTCTTC
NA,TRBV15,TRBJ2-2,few,CATSRGAATGELFF,TGTGCCACCAGCAGGGGGGCAGCCACCGGGGAGCTGTTTTTT
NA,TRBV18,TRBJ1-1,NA,CASSPRTENTEAFF,TGTGCCAGCTCACCACGGACGGAGAACACTGAAGCTTTCTTT
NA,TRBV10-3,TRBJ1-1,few,CAIRQGANTEAFF,TGTGCCATCAGACAGGGAGCGAACACTGAAGCTTTCTTT
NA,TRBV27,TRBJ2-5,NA,CASRGNQETQYF,TGTGCCAGCAGAGGGAACCAAGAGACCCAGTACTTC
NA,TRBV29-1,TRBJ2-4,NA,CSVEGTVAKNIQYF,TGCAGCGTTGAAGGGACAGTAGCCAAAAACATTCAGTACTTC
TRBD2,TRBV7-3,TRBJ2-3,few,CASSPRTSPDTQYF,TGTGCCAGCAGCCCTAGGACTAGCCCGGATACGCAGTATTTT
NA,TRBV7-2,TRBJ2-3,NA,CASSLDGRTDTQYF,TGTGCCAGCAGCTTAGATGGGAGGACAGATACGCAGTATTTT
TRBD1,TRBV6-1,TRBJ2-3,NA,CASSVQGATDTQYF,TGTGCCAGCAGTGTACAGGGGGCCACAGATACGCAGTATTTT
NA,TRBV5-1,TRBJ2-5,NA,CASSPGDRQETQYF,TGCGCCAGCAGCCCAGGGGACCGACAAGAGACCCAGTACTTC
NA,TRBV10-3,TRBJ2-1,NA,CAIGGRENRNEQFF,TGTGCCATCGGGGGCAGGGAAAATAGGAATGAGCAGTTCTTC
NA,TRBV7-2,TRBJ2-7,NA,CASSTPGLPSEQYF,TGTGCCAGCAGCACGCCGGGACTCCCGTCCGAGCAGTACTTC